One sample yielded the 25 T cell receptor beta chains listed below, sequenced in a study of shared clonotypes between healthy human individuals. Positively selected for CCR7, the CD45RO-negative cells used as naive CD8 cells excluded terminally differentiated effector memory CD45RA+ cells. TCRdb keeps only in-frame clones here, not all; method: immunoSEQ multiplex PCR. The top ten hold 1% to 1.3% of the sample, which has millions of clones, over 85% seen once. Material for sequencing was naive CD8+ T cells sorted from blood. These receptors came from a man aged 18 to 35 in good health.

The CDR3 protein is CASSLEGSATDTQYF. As DNA, the CDR3 is TGTGCCAGCAGCTTGGAGGGATCGGCCACAGATACGCAGTATTTT. The chain recombines TRBV5-4 with TRBJ2-3; D not resolved. The CDR3 consists of 15 residues. From germline, CDR1 is SGHNT and CDR2 YYREEE (reference sequence). Trimming shortened V by 0 bases and J by 2 bases, and 10 bases separated the two germline ends.

V and J are TRBV5-1 and TRBJ2-2, with D unresolved. The CDR3 totals 15 residues. V was cut by 0 bases and J by 5 bases, with 11 bases left in between. In germline, CDR1 is SGHRS, CDR2 YFSETQ. CDR3 bases: TGCGCCAGCAGCTTGGGAGATATGGGAACCGGGGAGCTGTTTTTT. Protein: CASSLGDMGTGELFF.

As DNA, the CDR3 is TGTGCCAGCAGTTTAACTTATGACCGACGTCCGAACACCGGGGAGCTGTTTTTT. Translating gives CASSLTYDRRPNTGELFF. The chain recombines TRBV27 with TRBJ2-2; D unresolved. The germline V gene encodes CDR1 MNHEY and CDR2 SMNVEV (reference sequence). Trimming took off 2 bases at V and 0 bases at J, with 16 bases between the two ends. This CDR3 has 18 residues.

The chain carries TRBV29-1 and TRBJ2-5, with unresolved D. Between the trimmed V and J ends, which lost 2 bases and 0 bases, there was a span of 10 bases. Germline values: CDR1 SQVTM, CDR2 ANQGSEA. The CDR3 is made up of 14 amino acids. The CDR3 spells CSVEKGWDQETQYF. The CDR3 DNA sequence: TGCAGCGTTGAAAAGGGTTGGGACCAAGAGACCCAGTACTTC.

The J gene is TRBJ2-4, the V gene TRBV9, with TRBD2 matching over 10 bases. Germline CDR1 reads SGDLS; CDR2 reads YYNGEE. The ends lost 3 bases at V and 9 bases at J; junction bases unmatched: 9. The CDR3 is made up of 15 amino acids. The CDR3 nucleotides are TGTGCCAGCAGCGAGAGCGGGGGGGCCGCCGGCATTCAGTACTTC. Its protein is CASSESGGAAGIQYF.

CDR3 in DNA: TGTGCCTGGAGTGTACAAGATTTCTTCGGAGGTTCACCCCTCCACTTT. Its protein is CAWSVQDFFGGSPLHF. The V gene is TRBV30, the J gene TRBJ1-6; no firm D call. The germline V and J ends were trimmed by 0 bases and 9 bases, with 18 bases remaining between them. CDR3 length: 16 residues. Germline loops: CDR1 GTSNPN, CDR2 SVGIG (reference sequence). The whole variable domain, filled in from reference TRBV30 and TRBJ1-6, reads SQTIHQWPATLVQPVGSPLSLECTVEGTSNPNLYWYRQAAGRGLQLLFYSVGIGQISSEVPQNLSASRPQDRQFILSSKKLLLSDSGFYLCAWSVQDFFGGSPLHFGNGTRLTVT.

The gene calls are TRBV4-1 and TRBJ2-3; 8 bases line up with TRBD2. Germline CDR1 is MGHRA and CDR2 is YSYEKL. The CDR3 runs 16 residues. After removal of 5 bases from V and 3 bases from J, the junction contained 10 bases not matched to a gene. The CDR3 DNA sequence: TGCGCCAGCAGCACTACGACTAGCGTGGAAACAGATACGCAGTATTTT. Amino acids: CASSTTTSVETDTQYF.

The rearrangement links TRBV5-6 to TRBJ1-2; no reliable D call. Between the trimmed V and J ends, which lost 0 bases and 1 base, there was a span of 10 bases. Per germline, CDR1 SGHDT and CDR2 YYEEEE. The CDR3 has 15 residues. CDR3 residues: CASSLERQLNYGYTF. Written as DNA, the CDR3 is TGTGCCAGCAGCTTGGAACGGCAACTTAACTATGGCTACACCTTC.

V gene TRBV23-1 combines with J gene TRBJ2-7, with D uncertain. TRBV23-1 is an open reading frame whose function is uncertain. This CDR3 contains 14 residues. The V gene lost 8 bases and the J gene lost 2 bases, with 16 bases spanning the gap. This chain's CDR3 is CASPLGSRPYEQYF. The CDR3 nucleotides read TGCGCCAGCCCTCTGGGGTCAAGGCCCTACGAGCAGTACTTC.

The V and J genes are TRBV4-1 and TRBJ1-5; D perhaps matches TRBD1 (5 bases). The CDR3 length is 16 residues. Trimming shortened V by 1 base and J by 5 bases, and 15 bases separated the two germline ends. Per the germline V gene, CDR1 is MGHRA and CDR2 is YSYEKL. The CDR3 spells CASSQVTDSHYQPQHF. The DNA for the CDR3 is TGCGCCAGCAGCCAAGTTACAGACAGTCATTATCAGCCCCAGCATTTT.

This chain uses TRBV23-1 with TRBJ1-3; D remains unclear. TRBV23-1 counts as an open reading frame of uncertain function. The CDR3 has 16 amino acids. V lost 8 bases to trimming and J lost 0 bases, with 17 bases between them. The CDR3 protein is CASWPETGSSGNTIYF. The DNA of the CDR3 is TGCGCCAGCTGGCCAGAAACGGGGAGCTCTGGAAACACCATATATTTT.

The chain recombines TRBV28 with TRBJ2-7; 7 nucleotides agree with TRBD1. The V and J ends lost 6 bases and 3 bases, in that order; junction bases with no gene match: 11. Germline loops: CDR1 MDHEN, CDR2 SYDVKM. There are 15 residues in the CDR3. The CDR3 DNA reads as TGTGCCAGCAGGCCGCTTCGGGACAGCTTCTACGAGCAGTACTTC. Amino acid sequence: CASRPLRDSFYEQYF.

The chain uses TRBV10-2 and TRBJ1-1; perhaps TRBD1 as D (6 bases). Germline V gives CDR1 WSHSY, CDR2 SAAADI. This CDR3 is built from 14 residues. Between the trimmed V and J ends, which lost 8 bases and 1 base, there was a span of 14 bases. The CDR3 here is CASLGGGGNTEAFF. CDR3 nucleotide sequence: TGCGCCAGCCTGGGGGGAGGGGGGAACACTGAAGCTTTCTTT.

V is TRBV29-1 and J is TRBJ2-2; D is perhaps TRBD2 (6 bases). The CDR3 runs 15 residues. The germline CDR1 and CDR2 sequences are SQVTM and ANQGSEA. V shed 3 bases and J shed 0 bases, with 11 bases lying between them. For the CDR3, the DNA is TGCAGCGTTGATGCTAGCGCAACGAACACCGGGGAGCTGTTTTTT. It translates to CSVDASATNTGELFF.

CDR3 DNA sequence: TGTGCCAGCAGTGACAGTTTGACCGGGGAGCTGTTTTTT. Translating it yields CASSDSLTGELFF. The chain recombines TRBV2 with TRBJ2-2; D remains unclear. Germline-derived CDR1 and CDR2 are SNHLY and FYNNEI. Between the trimmed V and J ends, which lost 3 bases and 5 bases, there was a span of 7 bases. This CDR3 comprises 13 residues. Supplemented by reference TRBV2 and TRBJ2-2, the full variable domain reads EPEVTQTPSHQVTQMGQEVILRCVPISNHLYFYWYRQILGQKVEFLVSFYNNEISEKSEIFDDQFSVERPDGSNFTLKIRSTKLEDSAMYFCASSDSLTGELFFGEGSRLTVL.

This clone has only one observation. The chain has TRBV6-5 and TRBJ2-5, with TRBD1 matching over 7 bases. The germline V gene has CDR1 MNHEY and CDR2 SVGAGI. There are 14 residues in the CDR3. The V gene end was trimmed by 7 bases and the J gene end by 0 bases; junction bases not matched to a gene: 5. The CDR3 is CASKSQGYQETQYF. Written as DNA, the CDR3 is TGTGCCAGCAAATCACAGGGGTACCAAGAGACCCAGTACTTC.

This chain connects TRBV10-1 to TRBJ2-1, with D hard to call. This CDR3 is 14 amino acids long. Trimming left V 3 bases short and J 5 bases short, with 11 bases between. Looked up from germline, CDR1 is WNHNN and CDR2 is SYGVQD (reference sequence). CDR3 amino acids: CASSDRSLDNEQFF. CDR3 nucleotides: TGCGCCAGCAGTGACAGGAGTCTCGACAATGAGCAGTTCTTC.

A remark on this clone: This same CDR3 is encoded by further DNA sequences in the sample. The chain employs TRBV6-5 and TRBJ1-2; the D gene is possibly TRBD1 (5 bases). CDR3 size: 12 residues. Germline V gives CDR1 MNHEY, CDR2 SVGAGI. Deletions cut 5 bases from V and 2 bases from J, with 6 bases between. The CDR3 reads CASSTGNYGYTF. The DNA of the CDR3 is TGTGCCAGCAGTACAGGAAACTATGGCTACACCTTC.

This chain connects TRBV7-6 to TRBJ2-3; 8 bases agree with TRBD2. The J segment lost 1 base and the V segment lost 4 bases, leaving 7 bases of the junction unmatched. The V gene's germline CDR1 is SGHVS and CDR2 FNYEAQ. This CDR3 spans 16 amino acids. The CDR3 protein is CASSYRAGEGTDTQYF. In nucleotides, the CDR3 is TGTGCCAGCAGCTATAGAGCGGGAGAAGGCACAGATACGCAGTATTTT.

The gene calls are TRBV7-8 and TRBJ2-1; the match to TRBD2 covers 7 bases. Trimming removed 1 base from V and 9 bases from J; junction bases left unmatched: 9. The CDR3 contains 15 residues. Germline values: CDR1 SGHVS, CDR2 FQNEAQ. CDR3 sequence reads: CASSLGLAVGGEQFF. The CDR3 coding sequence is TGTGCCAGCAGCTTAGGCCTAGCGGTAGGCGGTGAGCAGTTCTTC.

J is TRBJ2-2 and V is TRBV19; the match to TRBD2 covers 12 bases. CDR3 length: 15 residues. Germline V gene data show CDR1 as LNHDA and CDR2 as SQIVND (reference sequence). The junction had 3 bases not matched to a gene; V was cut back by 3 bases and J by 7 bases. CDR3 sequence reads: CASSMRTSGNGELFF. CDR3 in DNA: TGTGCCAGTAGTATGAGGACTAGCGGGAACGGGGAGCTGTTTTTT.

This chain links TRBV29-1 with TRBJ1-1, with no clear D. The CDR3 sequence is 15 residues long. Between the trimmed V and J ends, which lost 7 bases and 0 bases, there was a span of 18 bases. Germline CDR1 reads SQVTM; CDR2 reads ANQGSEA. The CDR3 DNA reads TGCAGCGCCTACGAACGGACGATAATGAACACTGAAGCTTTCTTT. Residues: CSAYERTIMNTEAFF.

Of note for this clone: Additional DNA sequences in this sample encode the identical CDR3. The chain uses TRBV28 and TRBJ1-1; D not certain. The germline CDR1 and CDR2 sequences are MDHEN and SYDVKM. The V gene lost 2 bases and the J gene lost 1 base, with 5 bases spanning the gap. The CDR3 runs to 13 residues. The CDR3 spells CASSLLENTEAFF. DNA of the CDR3: TGTGCCAGCAGTTTACTAGAGAACACTGAAGCTTTCTTT. Full variable domain (rest looked up from reference TRBV28 and TRBJ1-1): DVKVTQSSRYLVKRTGEKVFLECVQDMDHENMFWYRQDPGLGLRLIYFSYDVKMKEKGDIPEGYSVSREKKERFSLILESASTNQTSMYLCASSLLENTEAFFGQGTRLTVV.

As to this clone: Other DNA sequences of this sample code for an identical CDR3. V is TRBV19 and J is TRBJ2-7, with a weak D call TRBD1 (5 bases). Between the trimmed V and J ends, which lost 6 bases and 0 bases, there was a span of 9 bases. This CDR3 spans 13 amino acids. Germline CDR1 is LNHDA and CDR2 is SQIVND (reference sequence). For the CDR3, the DNA is TGTGCCAGTAGCGCAGGGAACTCCTACGAGCAGTACTTC. Translating it yields CASSAGNSYEQYF.

This clone was seen a handful of times. The rearrangement uses TRBV5-4 and TRBJ2-7; the D gene could be TRBD1 or TRBD2 (5 bases each). The CDR3 runs 15 residues. Looked up from germline, CDR1 is SGHNT and CDR2 is YYREEE (reference sequence). Deletions cut 0 bases from V and 4 bases from J, with 14 bases between. Here the CDR3 reads CASSLGGVGKYEQYF. The CDR3 bases are TGTGCCAGCAGCTTGGGAGGGGTGGGGAAATACGAGCAGTACTTC.